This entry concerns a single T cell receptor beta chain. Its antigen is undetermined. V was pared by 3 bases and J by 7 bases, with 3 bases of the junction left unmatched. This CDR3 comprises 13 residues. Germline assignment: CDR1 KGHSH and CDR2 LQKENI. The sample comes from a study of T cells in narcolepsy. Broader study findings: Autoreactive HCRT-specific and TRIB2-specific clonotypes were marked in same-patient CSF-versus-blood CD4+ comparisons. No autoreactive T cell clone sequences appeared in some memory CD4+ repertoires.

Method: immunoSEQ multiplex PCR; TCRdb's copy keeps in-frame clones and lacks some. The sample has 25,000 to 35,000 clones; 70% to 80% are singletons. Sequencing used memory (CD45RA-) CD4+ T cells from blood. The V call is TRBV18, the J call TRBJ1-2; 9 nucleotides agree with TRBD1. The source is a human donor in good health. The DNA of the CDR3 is TGTGCCAGCTCACCGGACAGGGGCCTTGGCTACACCTTC. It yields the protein CASSPDRGLGYTF.